This T cell receptor (beta chain) was sequenced for a study of T cell responses to AZD1222 COVID-19 vaccine. Study results and caveats: Among those given AZD1222, only five to seven were seropositive at baseline.

V shed 7 bases and J shed 4 bases, with 13 bases lying between them. Germline-derived CDR1 and CDR2 are LNHDA and SQIVND (reference sequence). The CDR3 consists of 14 residues. In the case of this clone: Its antigen is not known.

The method was immunoSEQ multiplex PCR; TCRdb's version includes in-frame clones alone and lacks a portion of them. The sample records 80,000 to 90,000 clones, 90% to 95% being singletons. This chain uses TRBV19 with TRBJ2-2, with D possibly TRBD2 on 6 matching bases. The TCR comes from an adult in good health. The sequencing here drew on peripheral blood, taken on day 0 of MenACWY control vaccination. CDR3 DNA: TGTGCCAGTACTCGCCAGGGAGGCACCGGGGAGCTGTTTTTT. It codes for CASTRQGGTGELFF.